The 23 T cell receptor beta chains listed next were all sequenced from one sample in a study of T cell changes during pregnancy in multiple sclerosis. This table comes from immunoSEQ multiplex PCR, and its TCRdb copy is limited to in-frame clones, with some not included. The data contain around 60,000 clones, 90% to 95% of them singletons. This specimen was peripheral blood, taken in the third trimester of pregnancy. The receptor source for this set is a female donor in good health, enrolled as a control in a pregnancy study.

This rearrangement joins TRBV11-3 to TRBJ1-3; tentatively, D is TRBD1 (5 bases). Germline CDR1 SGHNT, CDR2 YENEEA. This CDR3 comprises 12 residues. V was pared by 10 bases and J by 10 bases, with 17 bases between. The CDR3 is CATGGNLETIYF. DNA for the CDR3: TGTGCCACCGGGGGGAACCTTGAGACCATATATTTT.

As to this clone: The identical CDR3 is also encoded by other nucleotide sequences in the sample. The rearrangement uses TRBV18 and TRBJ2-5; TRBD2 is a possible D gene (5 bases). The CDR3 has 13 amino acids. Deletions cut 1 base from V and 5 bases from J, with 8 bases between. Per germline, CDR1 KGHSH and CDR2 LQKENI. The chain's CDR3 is CASSPQGGETQYF. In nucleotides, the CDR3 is TGTGCCAGCTCACCACAGGGCGGGGAGACCCAGTACTTC.

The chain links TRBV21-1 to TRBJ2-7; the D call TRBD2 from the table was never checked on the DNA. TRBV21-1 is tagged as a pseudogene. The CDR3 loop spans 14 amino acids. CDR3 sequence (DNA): TGTGCCAGCAGCAAAGGTGAAGGACTAAACGAGCAGTACTTC. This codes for CASSKGEGLNEQYF.

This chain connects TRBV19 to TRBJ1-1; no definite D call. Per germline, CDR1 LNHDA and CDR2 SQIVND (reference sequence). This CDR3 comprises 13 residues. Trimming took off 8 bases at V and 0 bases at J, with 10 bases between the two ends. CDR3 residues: CASQENMNTEAFF. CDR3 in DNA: TGTGCCAGTCAAGAAAACATGAACACTGAAGCTTTCTTT.

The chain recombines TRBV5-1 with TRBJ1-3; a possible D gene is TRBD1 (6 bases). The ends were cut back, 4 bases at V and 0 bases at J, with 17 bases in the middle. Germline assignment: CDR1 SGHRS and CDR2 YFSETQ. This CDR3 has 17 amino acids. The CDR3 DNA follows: TGCGCCAGCAGCCTTTTTTCGACAGGTGTCTCTGGAAACACCATATATTTT. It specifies CASSLFSTGVSGNTIYF.

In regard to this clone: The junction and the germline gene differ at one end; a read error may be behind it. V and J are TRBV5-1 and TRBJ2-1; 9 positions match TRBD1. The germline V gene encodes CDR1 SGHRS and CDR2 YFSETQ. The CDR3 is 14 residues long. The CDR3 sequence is CASSLEVVDRGRIF. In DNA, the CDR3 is TGCGCCAGCAGCTTGGAGGTTGTGGACAGGGGCAGGATCTTC.

The CDR3 loop reads CAWSSGQGIGDTQYF. The CDR3 nucleotides read TGTGCCTGGAGTTCGGGACAGGGGATAGGAGATACGCAGTATTTT. The chain recombines TRBV30 with TRBJ2-3; 10 nucleotides agree with TRBD1. Per germline, CDR1 GTSNPN and CDR2 SVGIG (reference sequence). There are 15 residues in the CDR3. Trimming took 2 bases from V and 5 from J; bases not matched to a gene: 7.

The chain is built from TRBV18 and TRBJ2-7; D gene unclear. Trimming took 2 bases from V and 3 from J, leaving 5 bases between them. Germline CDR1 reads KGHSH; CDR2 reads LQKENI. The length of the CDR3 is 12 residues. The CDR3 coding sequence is TGTGCCAGCTCACCAGACAACTACGAGCAGTACTTC. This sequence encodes CASSPDNYEQYF.

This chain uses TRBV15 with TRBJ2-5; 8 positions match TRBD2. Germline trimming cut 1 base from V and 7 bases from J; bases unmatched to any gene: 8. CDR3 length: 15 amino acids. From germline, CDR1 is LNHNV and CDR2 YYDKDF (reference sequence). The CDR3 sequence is CATSRAPAGEGTQYF. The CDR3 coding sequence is TGTGCCACCAGCAGAGCCCCAGCGGGAGAAGGGACCCAGTACTTC. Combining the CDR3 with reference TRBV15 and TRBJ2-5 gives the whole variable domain DAMVIQNPRYQVTQFGKPVTLSCSQTLNHNVMYWYQQKSSQAPKLLFHYYDKDFNNEADTPDNFQSRRPNTSFCFLDIRSPGLGDTAMYLCATSRAPAGEGTQYFGPGTRLLVL.

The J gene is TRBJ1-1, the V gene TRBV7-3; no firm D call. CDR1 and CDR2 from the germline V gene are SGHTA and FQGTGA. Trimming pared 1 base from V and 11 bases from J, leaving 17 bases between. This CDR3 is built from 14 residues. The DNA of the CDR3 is TGTGCCAGCAGCTTAAGCGGATGGGAGGGTTTGGCTTTCTTT. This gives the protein CASSLSGWEGLAFF.

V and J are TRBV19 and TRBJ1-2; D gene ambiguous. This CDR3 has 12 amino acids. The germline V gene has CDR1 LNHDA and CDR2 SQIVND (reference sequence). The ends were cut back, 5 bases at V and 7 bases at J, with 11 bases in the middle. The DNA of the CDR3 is TGTGCCAGTAGTCTCGACATGTTTGGCTACACCTTC. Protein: CASSLDMFGYTF.

CDR3 amino acids: CASLSGDGRRDTQYF. In DNA form, the CDR3 reads TGTGCCAGCCTCTCGGGGGACGGCCGGAGAGATACGCAGTATTTT. The chain carries TRBV28 and TRBJ2-3, with D possibly being TRBD2 (6 bases). Trimming pared 8 bases from V and 5 bases from J, leaving 20 bases between. The germline V gene has CDR1 MDHEN and CDR2 SYDVKM. The CDR3 extends over 15 amino acids. The complete variable domain, with remaining parts taken from reference TRBV28 and TRBJ2-3, reads DVKVTQSSRYLVKRTGEKVFLECVQDMDHENMFWYRQDPGLGLRLIYFSYDVKMKEKGDIPEGYSVSREKKERFSLILESASTNQTSMYLCASLSGDGRRDTQYFGPGTRLTVL.

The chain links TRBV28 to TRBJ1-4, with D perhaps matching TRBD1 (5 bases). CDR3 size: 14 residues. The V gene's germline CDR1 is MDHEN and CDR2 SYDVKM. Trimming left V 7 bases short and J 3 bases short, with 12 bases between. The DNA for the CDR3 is TGTGCCAGCATGACGGGGGGACCTAATGAAAAACTGTTTTTT. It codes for CASMTGGPNEKLFF.

The CDR3 coding sequence is TGCATCCTCACGACTGTTCAAGAGACCCAGTACTTC. It codes for CILTTVQETQYF. This rearrangement joins TRBV29-1 to TRBJ2-5; no definite D call. The CDR3 runs to 12 residues. Germline-derived CDR1 and CDR2 are SQVTM and ANQGSEA.

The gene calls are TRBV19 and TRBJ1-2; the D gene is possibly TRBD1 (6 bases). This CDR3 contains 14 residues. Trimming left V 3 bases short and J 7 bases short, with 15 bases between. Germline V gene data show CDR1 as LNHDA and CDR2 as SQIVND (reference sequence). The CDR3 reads CASSMIDRPSGYTF. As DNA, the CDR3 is TGTGCCAGTAGTATGATAGACAGGCCCAGTGGCTACACCTTC.

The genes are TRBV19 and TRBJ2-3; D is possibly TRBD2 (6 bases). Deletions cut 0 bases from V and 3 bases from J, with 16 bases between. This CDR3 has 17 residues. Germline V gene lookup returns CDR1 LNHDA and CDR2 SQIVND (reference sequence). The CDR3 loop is CASSIDPRGSRTDTQYF. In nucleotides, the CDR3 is TGTGCCAGTAGTATAGATCCGCGGGGATCCAGAACAGATACGCAGTATTTT.

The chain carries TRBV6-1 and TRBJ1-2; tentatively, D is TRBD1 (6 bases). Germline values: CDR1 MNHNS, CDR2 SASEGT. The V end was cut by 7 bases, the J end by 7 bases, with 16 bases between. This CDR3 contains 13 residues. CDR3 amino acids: CASKWGRGSGYTF. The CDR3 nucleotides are TGTGCCAGCAAATGGGGCAGGGGAAGTGGCTACACCTTC.

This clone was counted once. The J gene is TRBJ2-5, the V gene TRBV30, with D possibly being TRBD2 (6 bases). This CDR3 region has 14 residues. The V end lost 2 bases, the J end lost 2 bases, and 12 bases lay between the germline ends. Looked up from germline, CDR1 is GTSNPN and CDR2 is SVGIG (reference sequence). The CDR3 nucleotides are TGTGCCTGGAGTCGGGGACTTGCGCAAGAGACCCAGTACTTC. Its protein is CAWSRGLAQETQYF.

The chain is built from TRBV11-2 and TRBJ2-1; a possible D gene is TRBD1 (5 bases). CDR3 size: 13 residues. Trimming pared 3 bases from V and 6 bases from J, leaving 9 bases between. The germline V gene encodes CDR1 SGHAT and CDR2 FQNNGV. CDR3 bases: TGTGCCAGCAGCTTCCAGGGTAGCAATGAGCAGTTCTTC. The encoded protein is CASSFQGSNEQFF. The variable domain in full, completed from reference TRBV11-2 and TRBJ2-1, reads EAGVAQSPRYKIIEKRQSVAFWCNPISGHATLYWYQQILGQGPKLLIQFQNNGVVDDSQLPKDRFSAERLKGVDSTLKIQPAKLEDSAVYLCASSFQGSNEQFFGPGTRLTVL.

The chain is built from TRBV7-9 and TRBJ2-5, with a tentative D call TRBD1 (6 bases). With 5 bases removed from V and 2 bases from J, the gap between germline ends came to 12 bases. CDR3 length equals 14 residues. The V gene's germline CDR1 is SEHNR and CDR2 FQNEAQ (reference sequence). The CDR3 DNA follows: TGTGCCAGCAGCGGATGGACAGCTCAAGAGACCCAGTACTTC. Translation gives CASSGWTAQETQYF.

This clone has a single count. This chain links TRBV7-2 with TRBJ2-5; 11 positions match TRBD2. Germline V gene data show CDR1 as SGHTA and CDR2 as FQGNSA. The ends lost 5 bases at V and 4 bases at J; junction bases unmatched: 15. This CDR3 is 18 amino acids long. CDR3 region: CASSPTGTSGSRRETQYF. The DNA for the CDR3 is TGTGCCAGCAGCCCCACCGGGACTAGCGGAAGTCGGAGAGAGACCCAGTACTTC. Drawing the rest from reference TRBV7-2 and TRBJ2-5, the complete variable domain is GAGVSQSPSNKVTEKGKDVELRCDPISGHTALYWYRQSLGQGLEFLIYFQGNSAPDKSGLPSDRFSAERTGGSVSTLTIQRTQQEDSAVYLCASSPTGTSGSRRETQYFGPGTRLLVL.

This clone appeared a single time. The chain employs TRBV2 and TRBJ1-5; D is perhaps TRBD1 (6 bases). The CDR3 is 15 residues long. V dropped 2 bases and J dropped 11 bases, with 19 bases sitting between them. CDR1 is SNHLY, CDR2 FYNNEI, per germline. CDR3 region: CASSERDTPPRAQHF. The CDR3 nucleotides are TGTGCCAGCAGTGAACGGGACACGCCCCCAAGGGCCCAGCATTTT.

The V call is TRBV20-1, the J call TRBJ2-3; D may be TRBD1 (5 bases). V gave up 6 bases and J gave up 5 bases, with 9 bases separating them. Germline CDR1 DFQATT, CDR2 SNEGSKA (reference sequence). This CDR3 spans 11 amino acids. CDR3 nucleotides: TGCAGTGCACCCCAGGGAGATACGCAGTATTTT. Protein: CSAPQGDTQYF.